The 13 T cell receptor beta chains reported below all come from one sample, sequenced in a study of cytomegalovirus exposure and HLA in healthy donors (dated by TCRdb to 2017 to 2019). Library generation was performed with the immunoSEQ multiplex PCR assay. TCRdb carries this immuneACCESS record with in-frame sequences only. Its versions omit some clonotypes, under half of them owing to an unresolved V gene in the studies checked, with the rest unexplained. The sample records over 100,000 clones, roughly 90% of which are singletons. The top ten clones comprise more than 2% of the sample. Sequencing was done on a sample of PBMCs. These receptors were obtained from a woman aged 18-30 years in good health and CMV-seronegative.

This clone was counted only a few times. The chain is built from TRBV28 and TRBJ2-1; tentative D call: TRBD2 (5 bases). The CDR3 sequence is 16 residues long. Germline CDR1 and CDR2: MDHEN and SYDVKM. Trimming left V 8 bases short and J 1 base short, with 18 bases between. CDR3 bases: TGTGCCAGCCGATCTGGACTCTTACTATCCTACAATGAGCAGTTCTTC. Translating gives CASRSGLLLSYNEQFF.

This sequence joins TRBV7-9 and TRBJ2-1; D not resolved. This CDR3 region has 16 residues. CDR1 and CDR2 from the germline V gene are SEHNR and FQNEAQ (reference sequence). The V end lost 5 bases, the J end lost 0 bases, and 14 bases lay between the germline ends. CDR3 bases: TGTGCCAGCAGCGGCGATGGCAGGCGCTCCTACAATGAGCAGTTCTTC. Its protein product is CASSGDGRRSYNEQFF.

The chain has TRBV5-1 and TRBJ1-1; 8 bases align to TRBD1. The CDR3 has 15 amino acids. Looked up from germline, CDR1 is SGHRS and CDR2 is YFSETQ. Losses at the gene ends were 5 bases for V and 5 bases for J; bases not matched to a gene: 11. CDR3 sequence: CASRLRDRRTTEAFF. CDR3 nucleotide sequence: TGCGCCAGCAGACTAAGGGACAGGCGAACGACTGAAGCTTTCTTT.

The chain recombines TRBV19 with TRBJ1-5, with 9 bases identical to TRBD1. The length of the CDR3 is 14 residues. Germline lookup yields CDR1 LNHDA and CDR2 SQIVND (reference sequence). V shed 6 bases and J 4 bases; nucleotides not matched to a gene: 4. CDR3 loop: CASRRTGDNQPQHF. Here the CDR3 DNA reads TGTGCCAGTAGGCGGACAGGGGATAATCAGCCCCAGCATTTT.

The chain has TRBV25-1 and TRBJ1-2; 10 positions agree with TRBD1. CDR1 and CDR2 from the germline V gene are MGHDK and SYGVNS. Trimming took 4 bases from V and 6 from J; bases not matched to a gene: 5. CDR3 length: 14 residues. The DNA for the CDR3 is TGTGCCAGCAGTGCCGGGACAGGGGTAGATGGCTACACCTTC. Translated, it gives CASSAGTGVDGYTF.

This clone appeared once. DNA of the CDR3: TGTGCCAGCAGTTTAGGCTTCGTTGGACAGGGGCCTAAAAACTATGGCTACACCTTC. Translating gives CASSLGFVGQGPKNYGYTF. The chain is built from TRBV28 and TRBJ1-2, with 9 bases matching TRBD1. CDR1 is MDHEN, CDR2 SYDVKM, per germline. V dropped 2 bases and J dropped 2; count of bases not matched to a gene: 15. The CDR3 covers 19 residues.

V and J are TRBV29-1 and TRBJ1-2; 7 bases line up with TRBD1. CDR1 SQVTM and CDR2 ANQGSEA come from the germline V gene. This CDR3 spans 12 amino acids. V lost 6 bases to trimming and J lost 8 bases; unmatched junction nucleotides: 9. CDR3 amino acids: CSVRQGGKGYTF. DNA of the CDR3: TGCAGCGTACGACAGGGCGGCAAGGGCTACACCTTC.

The rearrangement joins TRBV7-9 to TRBJ2-3; 8 positions match TRBD1. After removal of 2 bases from V and 5 bases from J, the junction contained 6 bases not matched to a gene. This CDR3 comprises 15 residues. The germline gives CDR1 SEHNR, CDR2 FQNEAQ (reference sequence). CDR3 sequence reads: CASSLIRGRGDTQYF. The CDR3 nucleotides are TGTGCCAGCAGCTTAATCAGGGGGCGAGGAGATACGCAGTATTTT.

This clone was observed a single time. The gene calls are TRBV7-6 and TRBJ2-3, with 14 bases fitting TRBD2. The CDR3 covers 17 residues. After removal of 3 bases from V and 3 bases from J, the junction contained 5 bases not matched to a gene. Germline assignment: CDR1 SGHVS and CDR2 FNYEAQ. In DNA form, the CDR3 reads TGTGCCAGCAGCTTCGAGACTAGCGGGAGGGGTACAGATACGCAGTATTTT. Translation gives CASSFETSGRGTDTQYF.

The V call is TRBV5-4, the J call TRBJ2-7, with 12 nucleotides matching TRBD2. V lost 0 bases, J lost 3 bases, and 7 bases stayed unmatched. The CDR3 is 17 amino acids. Germline lookup yields CDR1 SGHNT and CDR2 YYREEE (reference sequence). The CDR3: CASSLGLAGGVRYEQYF. CDR3 bases: TGTGCCAGCAGCTTGGGCCTAGCGGGAGGGGTCCGCTACGAGCAGTACTTC.

This chain links TRBV4-1 with TRBJ2-7; 7 positions agree with TRBD1. CDR1 is MGHRA and CDR2 is YSYEKL in the germline V gene. The CDR3 runs to 15 residues. Losses at the gene ends were 6 bases for V and 7 bases for J; bases not matched to a gene: 15. CDR3 sequence (DNA): TGCGCCAGCAGTGACAGGGTAGTTTTAGTGGGGGAGCAGTACTTC. It translates to CASSDRVVLVGEQYF.

The chain has TRBV6-6 and TRBJ1-1; 9 bases agree with TRBD1. The V gene end was trimmed by 6 bases and the J gene end by 1 base; junction bases not matched to a gene: 9. Germline V lookup: CDR1 MNHNY, CDR2 SVGAGI (reference sequence). This CDR3 spans 16 amino acids. The CDR3 DNA reads TGTGCCAGCAGCCCCACAGGGGGCGGGTGGAACACTGAAGCTTTCTTT. Its translation: CASSPTGGGWNTEAFF.

A single count supports this clone. This chain uses TRBV2 with TRBJ1-5; D unresolved. CDR1 is SNHLY, CDR2 FYNNEI, per germline. The CDR3 totals 17 residues. Trimming removed 0 bases from V and 4 bases from J, with 16 bases in between. Here the CDR3 reads CASSEALRVWANQPQHF. The CDR3 bases are TGTGCCAGCAGTGAAGCGCTTCGTGTATGGGCGAATCAGCCCCAGCATTTT.